This T cell receptor beta chain was sequenced in a study of tumor-infiltrating lymphocytes in primary liver carcinoma. General study points: Tumor-adjacent and tumor-blood pairs shared a smaller degree of overlap than tumor region pairs.

Co-extracting RNA and DNA was done with 20-30 mg of unsorted bulk tissue as input. TCR beta cDNA was made from 450 to 550 ng total RNA with a constant-region primer. Nested multiplex PCR, run for three rounds with slightly modified ARM-PCR, yielded TCR beta libraries. Two initial PCR rounds of roughly 10 cycles each paired TRBV1-TRBV30 forward primers with a C-beta reverse primer. Using its own MiXCR run on the multiplex PCR reads, TCRdb lists one record per CDR3 protein. The sample lists fewer than 200,000 distinct CDR3 sequences; around four fifths were seen once. The germline V gene encodes CDR1 SGHAT and CDR2 FQDESV (reference sequence). V was trimmed by 4 bases and J by 7 bases, leaving 16 bases between them. CDR3 size: 15 residues. Comments on this clonotype: Its target is unknown. This CDR3 fails to terminate in the conserved phenylalanine or tryptophan, so it likely reflects a read error.

The rearrangement uses TRBV11-1 and TRBJ2-2; D might be TRBD1 (5 bases). This receptor was identified in a man in his forties with primary liver carcinoma and hepatitis B virus infection. Sequencing input: tumor tissue from primary liver carcinoma. The CDR3 protein is CASSYTGPFYGELFH. The CDR3 coding sequence is TGTGCCAGCAGCTATACAGGACCTTTCTACGGGGAGCTGTTTCAT.